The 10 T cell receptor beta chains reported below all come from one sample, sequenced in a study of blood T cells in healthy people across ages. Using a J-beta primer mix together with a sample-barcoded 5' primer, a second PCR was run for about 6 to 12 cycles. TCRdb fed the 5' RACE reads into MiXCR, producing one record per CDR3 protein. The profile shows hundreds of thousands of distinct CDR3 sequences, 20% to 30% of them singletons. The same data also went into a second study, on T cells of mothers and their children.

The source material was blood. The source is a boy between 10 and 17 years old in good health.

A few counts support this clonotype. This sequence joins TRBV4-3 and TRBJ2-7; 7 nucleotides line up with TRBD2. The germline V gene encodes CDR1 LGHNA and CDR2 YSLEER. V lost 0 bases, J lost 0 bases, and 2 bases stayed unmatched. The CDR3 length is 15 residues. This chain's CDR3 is CASSQDGGGSYEQYF. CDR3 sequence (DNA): TGCGCCAGCAGCCAAGATGGGGGGGGCTCCTACGAGCAGTACTTC.

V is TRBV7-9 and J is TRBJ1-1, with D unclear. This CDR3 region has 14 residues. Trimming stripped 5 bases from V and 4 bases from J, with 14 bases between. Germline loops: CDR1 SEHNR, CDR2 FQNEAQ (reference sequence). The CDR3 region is CASSPRADSTEAFF. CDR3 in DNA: TGTGCCAGCAGCCCACGAGCGGATTCCACTGAAGCTTTCTTT.

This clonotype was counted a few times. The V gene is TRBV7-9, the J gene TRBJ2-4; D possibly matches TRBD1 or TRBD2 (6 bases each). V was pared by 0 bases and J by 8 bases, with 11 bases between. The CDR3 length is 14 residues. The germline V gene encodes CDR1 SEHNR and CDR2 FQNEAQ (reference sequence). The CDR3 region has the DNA TGTGCCAGCAGCTTAGCGCCTAGGGGGGACATTCAGTACTTC. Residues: CASSLAPRGDIQYF.

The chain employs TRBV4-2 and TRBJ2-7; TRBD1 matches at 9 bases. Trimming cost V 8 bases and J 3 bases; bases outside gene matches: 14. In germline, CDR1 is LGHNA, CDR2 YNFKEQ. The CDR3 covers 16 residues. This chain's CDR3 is CASGLQGASGDYEQYF. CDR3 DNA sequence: TGTGCCAGCGGACTACAGGGGGCGAGTGGGGACTACGAGCAGTACTTC.

In nucleotides, the CDR3 is TGTGCCAGCAGTTTGGACTTAGCGAACACCGGGGAGCTGTTTTTT. It codes for CASSLDLANTGELFF. This chain uses TRBV27 with TRBJ2-2; a weak D match, TRBD2 (5 bases). V was shortened by 3 bases and J by 0 bases, with 8 bases between the two germline ends. The CDR3 runs 15 residues. The germline V gene encodes CDR1 MNHEY and CDR2 SMNVEV (reference sequence).

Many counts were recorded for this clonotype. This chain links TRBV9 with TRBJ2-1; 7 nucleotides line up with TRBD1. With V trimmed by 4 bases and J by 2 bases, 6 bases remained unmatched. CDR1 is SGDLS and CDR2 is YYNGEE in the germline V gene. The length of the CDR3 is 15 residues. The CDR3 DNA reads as TGTGCCAGCAGCCCCCGGGACAGAACCTACAATGAGCAGTTCTTC. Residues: CASSPRDRTYNEQFF.

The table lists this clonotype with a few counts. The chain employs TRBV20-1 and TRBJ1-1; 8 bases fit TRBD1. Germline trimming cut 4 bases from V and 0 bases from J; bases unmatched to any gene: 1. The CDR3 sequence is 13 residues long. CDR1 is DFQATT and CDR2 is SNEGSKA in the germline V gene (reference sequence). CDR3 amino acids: CSAKTGVNTEAFF. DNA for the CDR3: TGCAGTGCTAAGACAGGGGTGAACACTGAAGCTTTCTTT.

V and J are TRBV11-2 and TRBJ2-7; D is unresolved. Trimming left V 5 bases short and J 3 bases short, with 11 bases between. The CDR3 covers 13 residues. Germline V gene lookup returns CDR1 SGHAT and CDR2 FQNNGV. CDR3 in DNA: TGTGCCAGCAGCCTGGTCCTAGACTACGAGCAGTACTTC. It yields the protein CASSLVLDYEQYF.

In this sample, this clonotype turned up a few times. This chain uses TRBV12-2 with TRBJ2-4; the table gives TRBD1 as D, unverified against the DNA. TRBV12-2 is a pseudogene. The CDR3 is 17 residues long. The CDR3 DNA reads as TGTGCAAGTCGCCATCGTGGGACGGATCTAGCCAAAAACATTCAGTACTTC. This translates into CASRHRGTDLAKNIQYF.

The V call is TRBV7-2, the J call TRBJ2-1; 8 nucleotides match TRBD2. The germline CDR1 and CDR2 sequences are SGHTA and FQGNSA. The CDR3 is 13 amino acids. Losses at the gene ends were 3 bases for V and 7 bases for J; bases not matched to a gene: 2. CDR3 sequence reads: CASSLVAGNEQFF. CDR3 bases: TGTGCCAGCAGCTTGGTAGCGGGAAATGAGCAGTTCTTC.